Following are 15 T cell receptor beta chains from one sample sequenced in a study of beta chain features in type 1 diabetes. Every bit of the isolated RNA underwent reverse transcription, so sequencing read expressed TCRB transcripts. Produced via immunoSEQ multiplex PCR; TCRdb's table is partial and in-frame only. This sample carries about 410,000 clones, about 15% of them seen once, and the ten largest clones take roughly 0.036%. The specimen was naive CD4+ T cells from blood. The receptors were gathered from a man aged 30-40 years in good health.

This clone was counted between two and nine times. The chain uses TRBV27 and TRBJ1-5; no clear D gene. The CDR3 contains 14 residues. With 2 bases removed from V and 4 bases from J, the gap between germline ends came to 9 bases. The V gene's germline CDR1 is MNHEY and CDR2 SMNVEV (reference sequence). Here the CDR3 reads CASSLRVGNQPQHF. In nucleotides, the CDR3 is TGTGCCAGCAGTTTACGGGTTGGGAATCAGCCCCAGCATTTT.

The V and J genes are TRBV6-5 and TRBJ1-5; TRBD1 matches at 9 bases. The CDR3 consists of 14 residues. J was trimmed by 4 bases and V by 6 bases; bases with no gene match: 4. In germline, CDR1 is MNHEY, CDR2 SVGAGI. The CDR3 coding sequence is TGTGCCAGCAGCCCGACAGGGGGAAATCAGCCCCAGCATTTT. It encodes CASSPTGGNQPQHF.

This clone came up a few times. The CDR3 spells CASSTQGREQFF. In nucleotides, the CDR3 is TGTGCCAGCAGCACTCAGGGTAGGGAGCAGTTCTTC. The V call is TRBV7-2, the J call TRBJ2-1; D might be TRBD1 (5 bases). The germline CDR1 and CDR2 sequences are SGHTA and FQGNSA. This CDR3 spans 12 amino acids. V gave up 5 bases and J gave up 10 bases, with 12 bases separating them. Combining the CDR3 with reference TRBV7-2 and TRBJ2-1 gives the whole variable domain GAGVSQSPSNKVTEKGKDVELRCDPISGHTALYWYRQSLGQGLEFLIYFQGNSAPDKSGLPSDRFSAERTGGSVSTLTIQRTQQEDSAVYLCASSTQGREQFFGPGTRLTVL.

Only a few counts were recorded for this clone. This chain uses TRBV27 with TRBJ2-1; D not resolved. V shed 8 bases and J shed 0 bases, with 11 bases lying between them. Germline lookup yields CDR1 MNHEY and CDR2 SMNVEV (reference sequence). The CDR3 covers 14 residues. The CDR3 DNA reads as TGTGCCAGCTTCTCTGGGCTCTCCTACAATGAGCAGTTCTTC. It codes for CASFSGLSYNEQFF.

The chain is built from TRBV4-3 and TRBJ2-3; 11 bases are a match to TRBD2. Germline lookup yields CDR1 LGHNA and CDR2 YSLEER. Trimming cost V 0 bases and J 5 bases; bases outside gene matches: 13. The CDR3 is made up of 19 amino acids. The CDR3 here is CASSQDFVRTSGRGDTQYF. The CDR3 DNA sequence: TGCGCCAGCAGCCAAGATTTCGTCCGAACTAGCGGGAGAGGAGATACGCAGTATTTT.

There are a few counts of this clone. For the CDR3, the DNA is TGTGCCATCAGTGAGCGGGGACCCCCCGTGGGAGACATTCAGTACTTC. It translates to CAISERGPPVGDIQYF. The chain is built from TRBV10-3 and TRBJ2-4; D assignment may be TRBD1 or TRBD2 (5 bases each). Trimming removed 2 bases from V and 8 bases from J, with 19 bases in between. Germline V gives CDR1 ENHRY, CDR2 SYGVKD. This CDR3 has 16 residues.

A few counts support this clone. This sequence joins TRBV19 and TRBJ2-5, with 7 bases aligning to TRBD2. V trimming: 5 bases; J trimming: 5 bases; junction bases outside the gene matches: 11. In germline, CDR1 is LNHDA, CDR2 SQIVND (reference sequence). CDR3 size: 15 residues. The CDR3 DNA reads TGTGCCAGTAGTCTTCTAGGGAGGGCCGGGGAGACCCAGTACTTC. Its protein product is CASSLLGRAGETQYF.

This clone was seen a few times. The chain couples TRBV7-9 to TRBJ2-3; D is unresolved. V dropped 2 bases and J dropped 1 base, with 4 bases sitting between them. CDR1 SEHNR and CDR2 FQNEAQ come from the germline V gene (reference sequence). The CDR3 sequence is 13 residues long. CDR3 bases: TGTGCCAGCAGCTTAATGGGCACAGATACGCAGTATTTT. Encoded protein: CASSLMGTDTQYF.

This clone showed up just a few times. The rearrangement links TRBV19 to TRBJ1-5, with D maybe TRBD1 (6 bases). This CDR3 is 15 amino acids long. The ends were cut back, 7 bases at V and 3 bases at J, with 16 bases in the middle. CDR1 and CDR2 (germline): LNHDA, SQIVND (reference sequence). For the CDR3, the DNA is TGTGCCAGTACAGTGCGAACAGGGAACAATCAGCCCCAGCATTTT. Translating it yields CASTVRTGNNQPQHF.

This sequence joins TRBV11-3 and TRBJ2-1; D uncertain. V lost 3 bases and J lost 0, with 9 bases in between. Germline V gene lookup returns CDR1 SGHNT and CDR2 YENEEA. This CDR3 is built from 15 residues. This chain's CDR3 is CASSLRWSSYNEQFF. CDR3 coding DNA: TGTGCCAGCAGCTTGCGGTGGAGCTCCTACAATGAGCAGTTCTTC. The whole variable domain, filled in from reference TRBV11-3 and TRBJ2-1, reads EAGVVQSPRYKIIEKKQPVAFWCNPISGHNTLYWYLQNLGQGPELLIRYENEEAVDDSQLPKDRFSAERLKGVDSTLKIQPAELGDSAVYLCASSLRWSSYNEQFFGPGTRLTVL.

This clone was counted between two and nine times. This chain uses TRBV30 with TRBJ1-1, with D possibly TRBD1 on 5 matching bases. V dropped 2 bases and J dropped 0 bases, with 13 bases sitting between them. The CDR3 runs to 15 residues. In germline, CDR1 is GTSNPN, CDR2 SVGIG (reference sequence). In nucleotides, the CDR3 is TGTGCCTGGAGTACGGGAGGACACCTGAACACTGAAGCTTTCTTT. It encodes CAWSTGGHLNTEAFF.

This clone has just a few counts. This chain links TRBV27 with TRBJ2-3, with 10 bases identical to TRBD1. V shed 5 bases and J 6 bases; nucleotides not matched to a gene: 8. The CDR3 is 15 residues long. Germline V gene data show CDR1 as MNHEY and CDR2 as SMNVEV (reference sequence). The CDR3 DNA reads as TGTGCCAGCAGTCCCCGACAGGGGGCTATCGATACGCAGTATTTT. Protein product: CASSPRQGAIDTQYF.

The chain carries TRBV5-6 and TRBJ1-2; 7 nucleotides agree with TRBD1. The length of the CDR3 is 14 residues. After removal of 1 base from V and 4 bases from J, the junction contained 4 bases not matched to a gene. Germline V lookup: CDR1 SGHDT, CDR2 YYEEEE. In nucleotides, the CDR3 is TGTGCCAGCAGCTTGCTCCGACAGGGCTATGGCTACACCTTC. This sequence encodes CASSLLRQGYGYTF.

The CDR3 spells CASTQRTLGSEAFF. The DNA of the CDR3 is TGTGCCAGCACCCAGAGGACTCTCGGGTCTGAAGCTTTCTTT. V gene TRBV7-9 combines with J gene TRBJ1-1; no definite D call. Germline-derived CDR1 and CDR2 are SEHNR and FQNEAQ (reference sequence). This CDR3 is 14 amino acids long. V dropped 7 bases and J dropped 6 bases, with 18 bases sitting between them. The variable domain in full, with the rest retrieved from reference TRBV7-9 and TRBJ1-1, is DTGVSQNPRHKITKRGQNVTFRCDPISEHNRLYWYRQTLGQGPEFLTYFQNEAQLEKSRLLSDRFSAERPKGSFSTLEIQRTEQGDSAMYLCASTQRTLGSEAFFGQGTRLTVV.

The table lists this clone with a few counts. V is TRBV15 and J is TRBJ2-7, with a possible D match to TRBD2 (5 bases). V was pared by 0 bases and J by 4 bases, with 7 bases between. Per germline, CDR1 LNHNV and CDR2 YYDKDF (reference sequence). There are 13 residues in the CDR3. The CDR3: CATSREGGYEQYV. The DNA for the CDR3 is TGTGCCACCAGCAGAGAAGGCGGGTACGAGCAGTACGTC.